This T cell receptor beta chain was captured by sequencing in a study of T cells in Graves' hyperthyroidism and ophthalmopathy. Study details: Specimen type is peripheral blood, collected at initial diagnosis prior to any treatment.

Whole-study findings and limits: Patients with ophthalmopathy were separated from those with stable hyperthyroidism by a 13 V-J model. Researchers found most expanded thyroid clonotypes above 0.001 in blood as well.

As for this clonotype: The antigen is not known.

Trimming took off 7 bases at V and 4 bases at J, with 16 bases between the two ends. There are 14 residues in the CDR3. Germline-derived CDR1 and CDR2 are LNHDA and SQIVND (reference sequence). The TCR beta CDR3 regions underwent amplification using RNA transcripts as the source. The HTBI primer set drove a first-round RT-PCR of the TCR CDR3. TCRdb independently ran MiXCR on the multiplex PCR reads; one entry per CDR3 protein. Of hundreds of thousands of distinct CDR3 sequences listed, around 20% were seen once; the top ten hold 45% to 50%. This sequence joins TRBV19 and TRBJ1-1; possible D gene TRBD1, 6 bases. The receptor comes from a man aged 40-55 years with Graves' ophthalmopathy. Specimen: blood. The CDR3 nucleotides are TGTGCCAGTACCATAGACAAGGGGGTCACTGAAGCTTTCTTT. Encoded protein: CASTIDKGVTEAFF. Variable domain in full (rest from reference TRBV19 and TRBJ1-1): DGGITQSPKYLFRKEGQNVTLSCEQNLNHDAMYWYRQDPGQGLRLIYYSQIVNDFQKGDIAEGYSVSREKKESFPLTVTSAQKNPTAFYLCASTIDKGVTEAFFGQGTRLTVV.